This T cell receptor beta chain was obtained from a study of T cell responses to AZD1222 COVID-19 vaccine. Study observations and caveats: Baseline antibody screening turned up just a handful of seropositive AZD1222 recipients. The sample set comprised mostly white British donors with more females, and clonal diversity was possibly underestimated.

Assay: immunoSEQ multiplex PCR; the TCRdb copy retains only in-frame clones and omits some. The sample lists roughly 150,000 clones, 88% seen once, with 3% to 4% in the top ten. The V and J ends lost 4 bases and 4 bases respectively, with 10 bases between them. This CDR3 has 13 amino acids. Germline CDR1 SGHNT, CDR2 YYREEE (reference sequence). Notes on this clone: Its antigen is undetermined.

This clonotype was sampled from an adult in good health. The rearrangement joins TRBV5-4 to TRBJ2-3; D is unresolved. This sample comprised peripheral blood, obtained on day 0 of MenACWY control vaccination. The CDR3 nucleotides read TGTGCCAGCAGCCGCCAGGAAGCAGATACGCAGTATTTT. Its protein is CASSRQEADTQYF. The complete variable domain, with remaining parts taken from reference TRBV5-4 and TRBJ2-3, reads ETGVTQSPTHLIKTRGQQVTLRCSSQSGHNTVSWYQQALGQGPQFIFQYYREEENGRGNFPPRFSGLQFPNYSSELNVNALELDDSALYLCASSRQEADTQYFGPGTRLTVL.